What follows are 18 T cell receptor beta chains derived from one specimen sequenced in a study of T-cell memory formation after mild COVID-19. TCRdb ran MiXCR on the 5' RACE reads and lists one entry per CDR3 protein. Of approximately 180,000 distinct CDR3 sequences in the sample, roughly 17% were seen once. Sequencing used PBMCs or a T cell subset sorted from them (not recorded which). The receptors come from an adult woman who had mild COVID-19 (a few samples of this study predate the infection). Cell type and time point are not known.

This clonotype showed up many times. The V and J genes are TRBV7-2 and TRBJ2-1, with 9 bases aligning to TRBD2. After removal of 5 bases from V and 6 bases from J, the junction contained 5 bases not matched to a gene. Per the germline V gene, CDR1 is SGHTA and CDR2 is FQGNSA. The CDR3 is 14 residues long. The CDR3 region has the DNA TGTGCCAGCAGCCCCTGGACTAGCGTCAATGAGCAGTTCTTC. Protein: CASSPWTSVNEQFF.

This sequence joins TRBV7-9 and TRBJ1-2, with 7 nucleotides matching TRBD1. This CDR3 contains 14 residues. Germline V gene sequence: CDR1 SEHNR, CDR2 FQNEAQ (reference sequence). J gave up 1 base and V 11 bases, and 10 bases lay outside the gene matches. DNA for the CDR3: TGTGCCTGGGAGATCAGGGGGGATAACTATGGCTACACCTTC. This sequence encodes CAWEIRGDNYGYTF.

This sequence joins TRBV7-3 and TRBJ2-2; 9 bases agree with TRBD1. CDR1 and CDR2 from the germline V gene are SGHTA and FQGTGA. Unmatched junction bases numbered 7, after V lost 5 bases and J lost 6 bases. This CDR3 region has 15 residues. The CDR3 here is CASSPTGQGSGELFF. The CDR3 DNA follows: TGTGCCAGCAGCCCGACGGGACAGGGTTCCGGGGAGCTGTTTTTT.

The chain is built from TRBV15 and TRBJ1-3; 7 bases align to TRBD1. The V segment lost 0 bases and the J segment 4 bases; nucleotides outside the gene matches: 3. Germline loops: CDR1 LNHNV, CDR2 YYDKDF (reference sequence). This CDR3 has 15 residues. The CDR3 DNA sequence: TGTGCCACCAGCAGAGATGGGACAGTCGGAAACACCATATATTTT. This sequence encodes CATSRDGTVGNTIYF.

The chain combines TRBV20-1 with TRBJ1-2; tentatively, D is TRBD1 (6 bases). Trimming removed 6 bases from V and 0 bases from J, with 14 bases in between. Per germline, CDR1 DFQATT and CDR2 SNEGSKA (reference sequence). The CDR3 has 14 amino acids. CDR3 bases: TGCAGTGCGAAGACAGGTTCCTCTAACTATGGCTACACCTTC. It specifies CSAKTGSSNYGYTF.

This clonotype showed up many times. This chain links TRBV5-1 with TRBJ2-7; 8 positions match TRBD1. Germline V gene lookup returns CDR1 SGHRS and CDR2 YFSETQ. The CDR3 consists of 14 residues. V was pared by 4 bases and J by 2 bases, with 5 bases of the junction left unmatched. Here the CDR3 reads CASSPGTGTYEQYF. The CDR3 nucleotides read TGCGCCAGCAGCCCCGGGACAGGTACCTACGAGCAGTACTTC.

The rearrangement joins TRBV20-1 to TRBJ1-6; 8 bases agree with TRBD1. V lost 3 bases to trimming and J lost 6 bases; unmatched junction nucleotides: 7. CDR3 size: 15 residues. Germline CDR1 is DFQATT and CDR2 is SNEGSKA (reference sequence). CDR3 protein: CSASPGQGINSPLHF. For the CDR3, the DNA is TGCAGTGCTAGTCCTGGACAGGGTATTAATTCACCCCTCCACTTT.

The V call is TRBV5-1, the J call TRBJ2-2, with D tentatively TRBD1 (6 bases). This CDR3 spans 13 amino acids. Looked up from germline, CDR1 is SGHRS and CDR2 is YFSETQ. Trimming left V 7 bases short and J 6 bases short, with 13 bases between. The CDR3 DNA reads as TGCGCCAGCTACAACTGGGGGCCCGGGGAGCTGTTTTTT. It codes for CASYNWGPGELFF.

On this clonotype: Since a much larger clone is just one base distant, this may be a read error. V and J are TRBV29-1 and TRBJ1-1; 7 bases agree with TRBD1. This CDR3 has 13 amino acids. Per the germline V gene, CDR1 is SQVTM and CDR2 is ANQGSEA. The trim removed 6 bases at V and 10 bases at J, leaving 14 bases unmatched. DNA of the CDR3: TGCAGCGTACCGCTAGACAGGGAAAGTGGAGCTTTCTTT. Amino acid sequence: CSVPLDRESGAFF.

A few counts support this clonotype. V is TRBV20-1 and J is TRBJ2-1; 9 bases fit TRBD1. The germline V gene encodes CDR1 DFQATT and CDR2 SNEGSKA (reference sequence). V gave up 0 bases and J gave up 1 base; unmatched junction bases: 4. The CDR3 runs to 16 residues. CDR3 nucleotide sequence: TGCAGTGCTAGAGATGCCGGACAGGGGTCCTACAATGAGCAGTTCTTC. Its translation: CSARDAGQGSYNEQFF.

The chain combines TRBV28 with TRBJ2-3; 7 bases are a match to TRBD1. The CDR3 contains 14 residues. The germline gives CDR1 MDHEN, CDR2 SYDVKM. V was pared by 8 bases and J by 8 bases, with 13 bases of the junction left unmatched. The CDR3 sequence is CASVPGGQRGTQYF. The CDR3 nucleotides are TGTGCCAGCGTCCCAGGGGGACAGAGAGGTACGCAGTATTTT.

In its sample, this clonotype was seen a few times. The chain couples TRBV12-3 or TRBV12-4 to TRBJ1-1; the D is unclear. V lost 6 bases and J 11 bases, leaving 13 bases between the germline ends. The CDR3 loop spans 11 amino acids. The CDR3 reads CASSTTVEAFF. CDR3 nucleotides: TGTGCCAGCAGCACAACCGTTGAGGCTTTCTTT.

The chain couples TRBV11-3 to TRBJ2-1; 9 bases are shared with TRBD2. The CDR3 has 15 residues. The germline gives CDR1 SGHNT, CDR2 YENEEA. The V and J ends lost 3 bases and 9 bases, in that order; junction bases with no gene match: 9. The CDR3: CASSFSGLAGSEQFF. CDR3 nucleotide sequence: TGTGCCAGCAGCTTTAGTGGTCTAGCGGGAAGTGAGCAGTTCTTC.

The chain recombines TRBV2 with TRBJ2-1; 11 nucleotides line up with TRBD2. The CDR3 runs to 15 residues. V trimming: 6 bases; J trimming: 3 bases; junction bases outside the gene matches: 4. Germline CDR1 reads SNHLY; CDR2 reads FYNNEI. DNA of the CDR3: TGTGCCAGCAGGGCAACTAGCGGGAGCTACAATGAGCAGTTCTTC. Its translation is CASRATSGSYNEQFF.

This chain uses TRBV5-1 with TRBJ2-3; D is possibly TRBD2 (7 bases). The germline CDR1 and CDR2 sequences are SGHRS and YFSETQ. The CDR3 contains 13 residues. V lost 3 bases, J lost 5 bases, and 10 bases lay in between. The chain's CDR3 is CASSWRGLDTQYF. The CDR3 bases are TGCGCCAGCAGCTGGCGGGGGCTAGATACGCAGTATTTT. The full variable domain, with the rest looked up from reference TRBV5-1 and TRBJ2-3, is KAGVTQTPRYLIKTRGQQVTLSCSPISGHRSVSWYQQTPGQGLQFLFEYFSETQRNKGNFPGRFSGRQFSNSRSEMNVSTLELGDSALYLCASSWRGLDTQYFGPGTRLTVL.

The chain links TRBV12-3 or TRBV12-4 to TRBJ2-1; no clear D. V was clipped by 4 bases and J by 10 bases, with 11 bases between them. CDR3 length equals 12 residues. The CDR3 region is CASSSSTQEQFF. The CDR3 coding sequence is TGTGCCAGCAGTTCCTCGACCCAGGAGCAGTTCTTC.

This clonotype turned up a few times. The rearrangement links TRBV6-2 or TRBV6-3 to TRBJ2-2; D might be TRBD1 (5 bases). The CDR3 is 14 amino acids. Per the germline V gene, CDR1 is MNHEY and CDR2 is SVGEGT. Between the trimmed V and J ends, which lost 8 bases and 6 bases, there was a span of 16 bases. CDR3 sequence reads: CASASQGFAGELFF. CDR3 nucleotides: TGTGCCAGCGCCAGTCAGGGTTTCGCCGGGGAGCTGTTTTTT.

The chain joins TRBV6-5 to TRBJ2-7; 9 bases map to TRBD1. After removal of 5 bases from V and 2 bases from J, the junction contained 7 bases not matched to a gene. The CDR3 sequence is 15 residues long. Looked up from germline, CDR1 is MNHEY and CDR2 is SVGAGI. CDR3 DNA: TGTGCCAGCAGTCTAGGACAGGGGAATACCTACGAGCAGTACTTC. Amino acids: CASSLGQGNTYEQYF.